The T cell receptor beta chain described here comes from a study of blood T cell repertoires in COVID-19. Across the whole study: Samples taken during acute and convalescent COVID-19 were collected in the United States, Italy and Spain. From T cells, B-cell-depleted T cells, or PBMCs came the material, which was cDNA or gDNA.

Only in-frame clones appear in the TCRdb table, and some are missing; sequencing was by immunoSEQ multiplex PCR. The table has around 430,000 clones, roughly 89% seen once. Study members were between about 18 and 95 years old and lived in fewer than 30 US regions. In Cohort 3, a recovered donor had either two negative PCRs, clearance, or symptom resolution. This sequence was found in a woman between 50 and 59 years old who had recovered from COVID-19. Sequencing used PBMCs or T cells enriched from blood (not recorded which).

DNA for the CDR3: TGTGCCAGCAGAAGGGACAGGTCACCCAATCAGCCCCAGCATTTT. Its translation is CASRRDRSPNQPQHF. The chain employs TRBV6-6 and TRBJ1-5, with 8 nucleotides matching TRBD1. The CDR3 totals 15 residues. The V segment lost 6 bases and the J segment 3 bases; nucleotides outside the gene matches: 7. The germline CDR1 and CDR2 sequences are MNHNY and SVGAGI (reference sequence).